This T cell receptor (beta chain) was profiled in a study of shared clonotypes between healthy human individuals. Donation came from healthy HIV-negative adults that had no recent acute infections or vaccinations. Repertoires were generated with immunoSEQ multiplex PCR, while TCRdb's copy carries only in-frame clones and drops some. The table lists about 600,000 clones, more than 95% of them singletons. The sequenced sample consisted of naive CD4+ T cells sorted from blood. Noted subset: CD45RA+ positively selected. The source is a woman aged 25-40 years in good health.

The CDR3 coding sequence is TGTGCCACCAGCAGAAACAGGGAGAGCTCCTACGAGCAGTACTTC. As protein: CATSRNRESSYEQYF. The chain uses TRBV15 and TRBJ2-7; a weak D match, TRBD1 (6 bases). Germline CDR1 is LNHNV and CDR2 is YYDKDF (reference sequence). The V gene lost 2 bases and the J gene lost 0 bases, with 11 bases spanning the gap. The CDR3 consists of 15 residues.